This entry features one TCR beta chain sequence. All donors were Caucasian adults living in Nashville, Tennessee. The CDR3 contains 13 residues. The germline gives CDR1 SGHKS, CDR2 YYEKEE (reference sequence). Trimming took 2 bases from V and 0 from J, leaving 6 bases between them. The sample originates from a study of shared clonotypes between healthy human individuals. Generated by immunoSEQ multiplex PCR, the TCRdb table keeps only in-frame clones and is missing some. The repertoire has over a million clones, around four fifths of them found once; the top ten carry approximately 1.5%. The chain uses TRBV5-5 and TRBJ2-7, with D uncertain. The TCR sequence derives from a man between 18 and 35 years old in good health. Sequencing input: memory CD4+ T cells sorted from blood. Subset denoted: CD45RA-negative fraction. The CDR3 loop reads CASSFASSYEQYF. CDR3 nucleotide sequence: TGTGCCAGCAGCTTCGCTAGCTCCTACGAGCAGTACTTC. Together with reference TRBV5-5 and TRBJ2-7, the CDR3 gives the full variable domain: DAGVTQSPTHLIKTRGQQVTLRCSPISGHKSVSWYQQVLGQGPQFIFQYYEKEERGRGNFPDRFSARQFPNYSSELNVNALLLGDSALYLCASSFASSYEQYFGPGTRLTVT.